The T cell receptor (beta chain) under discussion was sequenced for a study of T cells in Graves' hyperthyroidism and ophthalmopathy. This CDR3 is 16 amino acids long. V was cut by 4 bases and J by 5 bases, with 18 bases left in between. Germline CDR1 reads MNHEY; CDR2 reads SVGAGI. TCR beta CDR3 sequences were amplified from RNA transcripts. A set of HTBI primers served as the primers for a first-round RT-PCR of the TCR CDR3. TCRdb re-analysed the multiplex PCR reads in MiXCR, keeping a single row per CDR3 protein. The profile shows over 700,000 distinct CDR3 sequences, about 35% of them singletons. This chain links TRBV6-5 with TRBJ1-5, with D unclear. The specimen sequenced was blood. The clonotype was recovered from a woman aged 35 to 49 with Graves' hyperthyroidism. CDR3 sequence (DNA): TGTGCCAGCAGTTCTCCTCCGACCGAGCGTCATCAGCCCCAGCATTTT. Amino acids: CASSSPPTERHQPQHF.